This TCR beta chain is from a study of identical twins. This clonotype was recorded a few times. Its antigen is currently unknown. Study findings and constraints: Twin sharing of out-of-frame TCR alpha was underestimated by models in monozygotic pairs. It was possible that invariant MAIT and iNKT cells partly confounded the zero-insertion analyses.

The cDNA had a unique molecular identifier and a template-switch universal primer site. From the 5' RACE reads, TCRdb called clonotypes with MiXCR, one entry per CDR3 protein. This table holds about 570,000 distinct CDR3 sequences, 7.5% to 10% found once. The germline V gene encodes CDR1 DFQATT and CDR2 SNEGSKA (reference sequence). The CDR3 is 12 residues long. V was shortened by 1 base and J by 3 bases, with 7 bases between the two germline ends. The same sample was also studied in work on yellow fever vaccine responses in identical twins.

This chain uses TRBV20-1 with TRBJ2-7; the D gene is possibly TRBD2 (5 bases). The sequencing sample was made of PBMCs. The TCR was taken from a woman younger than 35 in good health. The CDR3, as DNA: TGCAGTGCTAGAGTAGGAGGCTACGAGCAGTACTTC. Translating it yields CSARVGGYEQYF.